This is a list of T cell receptor beta chains from one sample in a study of blood T cell repertoires in COVID-19. Clones were read by immunoSEQ multiplex PCR, and TCRdb kept only the in-frame ones, dropping some. Of nearly 400,000 clones listed, nearly 90% are singletons. The sequencing sample was made of PBMCs or T cells enriched from blood (not recorded which). All receptors come from a woman in her twenties or thirties who had recovered from COVID-19. CDR3s include the opening cysteine and the closing phenylalanine or tryptophan. D genes are given only for firm matches. The listing skips clone size in some rows; elsewhere it reads once, few, many or a size class.

abundance,len,v_gene,d_gene,j_gene,CDR3nt,CDR3aa
-,15,TRBV9,-,TRBJ1-1,TGTGCCAGCAGCGCCCTCGCAGGGCTGAACAGTGAAGCTTTCTTT,CASSALAGLNSEAFF
-,13,TRBV4-3,-,TRBJ1-5,TGCGCCAGCAGCCAGGGGCCCCGACAGCCCCAGCATTTT,CASSQGPRQPQHF
-,16,TRBV4-1,TRBD2,TRBJ2-2,TGCGCCAGCAGCCAAGCCCGACTAGCCGACACCGGGGAGCTGTTTTTT,CASSQARLADTGELFF
-,17,TRBV15,TRBD1,TRBJ2-1,TGTGCCACCAGCAGAGATCTTTCGGGACAGGCTAACAATGAGCAGTTCTTC,CATSRDLSGQANNEQFF
-,15,TRBV7-8,-,TRBJ1-1,TGTGCCAGCAGCTTAGAACAGCTGATGAACACTGAAGCTTTCTTT,CASSLEQLMNTEAFF
-,14,TRBV6-5,-,TRBJ1-4,TGTGCCAGCAGTTATAGCGCAACTAATGAAAAACTGTTTTTT,CASSYSATNEKLFF
-,13,TRBV6-5,TRBD2,TRBJ2-3,TGTGCCAGCCAGGGACTAGAGTTAGATACGCAGTATTTT,CASQGLELDTQYF
-,13,TRBV18,-,TRBJ1-5,TGTGCCAGCTCACCACCTGGAGGTCAGCCCCAGCATTTT,CASSPPGGQPQHF
-,17,TRBV27,TRBD2,TRBJ2-5,TGTGCCAGCAGTTTATCGGGGTCGAGCGGGACGGGAGAGACCCAGTACTTC,CASSLSGSSGTGETQYF
once,15,TRBV7-2,-,TRBJ2-1,TGTGCCAGCAGCTTAGCGGGAGTCTCCTACAATGAGCAGTTCTTC,CASSLAGVSYNEQFF
-,15,TRBV5-5,-,TRBJ2-3,TGTGCCAGCAGCCAGCCAGAGAGGGAGGCAGATACGCAGTATTTT,CASSQPEREADTQYF
-,11,TRBV20-1,-,TRBJ1-1,TGCAGTGCAGCCTTTGACAGACGAGCTTTCTTT,CSAAFDRRAFF
-,14,TRBV7-2,-,TRBJ2-7,TGTGCCAGCAGCTTAGTGCTAGGAAACTACGAGCAGTACTTC,CASSLVLGNYEQYF
-,14,TRBV5-4,-,TRBJ1-4,TGTGCCAGCAGCACGGGAGCCGATAATGAAAAACTGTTTTTT,CASSTGADNEKLFF
-,14,TRBV2,-,TRBJ2-2,TGTGCCAGCAGTGACGCAGTGAACACCGGGGAGCTGTTTTTT,CASSDAVNTGELFF
-,14,TRBV28,TRBD1,TRBJ2-4,TGTGCCAGCAGGCCAGGGGGAGCCAAAAACATTCAGTACTTC,CASRPGGAKNIQYF
-,16,TRBV30,TRBD2,TRBJ2-3,TGTGCCTGGAGTCACGGACTAGCGGGGGGTAAAGATACGCAGTATTTT,CAWSHGLAGGKDTQYF
-,15,TRBV5-6,TRBD1,TRBJ1-2,TGTGCCAGCAGCTTTTACCCAGGGGGCGCAGAAGGCTACACCTTC,CASSFYPGGAEGYTF
-,14,TRBV28,-,TRBJ1-1,TGTGCCAGCACCACCGGCGGGCTTGGTCCTGAAGCTTTCTTT,CASTTGGLGPEAFF
-,14,TRBV28,TRBD1,TRBJ2-3,TGTGCCAGTGGGGGGACAGGGGCGGTAGATACGCAGTATTTT,CASGGTGAVDTQYF
-,13,TRBV19,-,TRBJ1-1,TGTGCCAGTAGCCGGGGAAAACCCACTGAAGCTTTCTTT,CASSRGKPTEAFF
-,17,TRBV9,TRBD1,TRBJ1-6,TGTGCCAGCAGCGCCGGGACAGGGCGATACTATAATTCACCCCTCCACTTT,CASSAGTGRYYNSPLHF
-,13,TRBV2,TRBD1,TRBJ1-2,TGTGCCAGCGTCCGGGACAGCAACTATGGCTACACCTTC,CASVRDSNYGYTF
-,13,TRBV27,-,TRBJ2-7,TGTGCCAGCAGTTCCGAACAGGGATACGAGCAGTACTTC,CASSSEQGYEQYF
once,13,TRBV6-1,-,TRBJ1-1,TGTGCCAGCATCGACAGTACTTCCACTGAAGCTTTCTTT,CASIDSTSTEAFF
-,16,TRBV7-3,TRBD2,TRBJ2-1,TGTGCCAGCAGCTTATTAGCGGGGTTGCCCTACAATGAGCAGTTCTTC,CASSLLAGLPYNEQFF
-,11,TRBV2,-,TRBJ1-5,TGTGCCAGCAGCGCCAAGGGACTACAGCATTTT,CASSAKGLQHF
once,12,TRBV6-6,-,TRBJ1-3,TGTGCCAGCAGGGGAGGAGAAAACACCATATATTTT,CASRGGENTIYF
-,12,TRBV7-9,-,TRBJ2-2,TGTGCCAGCACCCTCCCCCCCGGGGAGCTGTTTTTT,CASTLPPGELFF
-,14,TRBV4-2,-,TRBJ1-5,TGTGCCAGCAGCCAAACGGGACTTCTTCAGCCCCAGCATTTT,CASSQTGLLQPQHF
-,15,TRBV5-5,-,TRBJ2-7,TGTGCCAGCAGCTATCCGACTATCCCCCCGATTGAGCAGTACTTC,CASSYPTIPPIEQYF
-,16,TRBV4-2,TRBD1,TRBJ2-7,TGTGCCAGCAGCCAACCTAGGACAGGGCGCGTGTACGAGCAGTACTTC,CASSQPRTGRVYEQYF
-,15,TRBV5-1,TRBD1,TRBJ1-6,TGCGCCAGCAGCTTGGTCTGGACAGGGTATTCACCCCTCCACTTT,CASSLVWTGYSPLHF
few,14,TRBV18,-,TRBJ1-1,TGTGCCAGCTCACCGGGCGCCACGGGAGCTGAAGCTTTCTTT,CASSPGATGAEAFF
-,14,TRBV19,TRBD1,TRBJ2-7,TGTGCCAGTAGTATCGGACAGGGGTCATACGAGCAGTACTTC,CASSIGQGSYEQYF
-,15,TRBV5-4,-,TRBJ2-6,TGTGCCAGCAGCTTACCAGGGGCTGGGGCCAACGTCCTGACTTTC,CASSLPGAGANVLTF
-,13,TRBV29-1,-,TRBJ1-1,TGCAGCGTCCTTATGACAGTGAACACTGAAGCTTTCTTT,CSVLMTVNTEAFF
-,13,TRBV7-9,-,TRBJ1-4,TGTGCCAGCAGCTTAGCGGGAGAAGGGAAACTGTTTTTT,CASSLAGEGKLFF
-,17,TRBV7-8,TRBD2,TRBJ2-7,TGTGCCAGCAGCTTAGCTGGACTAGCGGGGGCCCTCTACGAGCAGTACTTC,CASSLAGLAGALYEQYF
-,15,TRBV7-7,TRBD1,TRBJ1-6,TGTGCTAGCAGCAAAGACAGGGGGACTAATTCACCCCTCCACTTT,CASSKDRGTNSPLHF
-,16,TRBV5-1,TRBD2,TRBJ2-1,TGCGCCAGCATCTCCTCACCGGGACTAGCGGACAATGAGCAGTTCTTC,CASISSPGLADNEQFF